This is a list of T cell receptor beta chains from one sample in a study of cytomegalovirus exposure and HLA in healthy donors. The method was immunoSEQ multiplex PCR; TCRdb's version includes in-frame clones alone and lacks a portion of them. Among more than 90,000 clones listed, under 80% were seen once. Sequencing was carried out using PBMCs. These receptor sequences come from a woman in her forties or fifties in good health and CMV-seropositive. The CDR3 runs from the conserved cysteine through the conserved F or W. The D gene is left open where the match is weak. Not all rows give a size; the values are once, few, many and, for expanded clones, a class.

TRBJ2-7 NA NA TRBV4-2 TGTGCCAGCAGTGCTTATTTGCGATCCTACGAGCAGTACTTC CASSAYLRSYEQYF
TRBJ1-3 once NA TRBV19 TGTGCCAGTAGTACTGACAGCTCTGGAAACACCATATATTTT CASSTDSSGNTIYF
TRBJ1-2 NA TRBD1 TRBV28 TGTGCCAGCAGTCCAGGACAGGGGGCAGGCTATGGCTACACCTTC CASSPGQGAGYGYTF
TRBJ1-4 NA TRBD1 TRBV10-3 TGTGCCATCAGTGATTCACAGGGGATTAATGAAAAACTGTTTTTT CAISDSQGINEKLFF
TRBJ2-5 NA TRBD1 TRBV18 TGTGCCAGCTCACCGGGACAGCAAGAAGAGACCCAGTACTTC CASSPGQQEETQYF
TRBJ1-5 NA TRBD1 TRBV19 TGTGCCAGTAGTATTGAAGGGACAGGGGACCTAAGCAATCAGCCCCAGCATTTT CASSIEGTGDLSNQPQHF
TRBJ2-1 NA NA TRBV6-1 TGTGCCAGCAGTGAAGCTAGAATTATTAGCAGCGAGCAGTTCTTC CASSEARIISSEQFF
TRBJ2-7 NA TRBD1 TRBV5-4 TGTGCCAGCAGCGATGGGACAGGGGTCAACGAGCAGTACTTC CASSDGTGVNEQYF
TRBJ2-3 once NA TRBV4-2 TGTGCCAGCAGCCAAGAGATAGCAGATACGCAGTATTTT CASSQEIADTQYF
TRBJ1-6 NA TRBD1 TRBV5-5 TGTGCCAGCAGCTCCAACCACGACAGGGTCGGCTCACCCCTCCACTTT CASSSNHDRVGSPLHF
TRBJ1-3 few TRBD1 TRBV2 TGTGCCAGCACCGGACAGGGGGCTGGAAACACCATATATTTT CASTGQGAGNTIYF
TRBJ2-7 NA TRBD2 TRBV18 TGTGCCAGCTCACCACGGGGACTAGCGGGAGGCTACGAGCAGTACTTC CASSPRGLAGGYEQYF
TRBJ1-1 NA NA TRBV4-3 TGCGCCAGCAGCCCAATGGACAGTGGGGACACTGAAGCTTTCTTT CASSPMDSGDTEAFF
TRBJ1-1 NA TRBD1 TRBV10-1 TGCGCCAGCAGCGGGACAGCGAACACTGAAGCTTTCTTT CASSGTANTEAFF
TRBJ1-1 NA NA TRBV27 TGTGCCAGCAGCCCCCTGGGCCCGAACACTGAAGCTTTCTTT CASSPLGPNTEAFF
TRBJ2-7 NA TRBD2 TRBV30 TGTGCCTGGAGACTAGCGGGAGATTACTACGAGCAGTACTTC CAWRLAGDYYEQYF
TRBJ1-4 NA TRBD1 TRBV19 TGTGCCAGTAGGGACAGGGTGGGAAAACTGTTTTTT CASRDRVGKLFF
TRBJ2-2 NA TRBD2 TRBV9 TGTGCCAGCAGCGTAGAGGTAGCGGGAGGGCCCGGGGAGCTGTTTTTT CASSVEVAGGPGELFF
TRBJ1-6 NA TRBD1 TRBV25-1 TGTGCCAGCAGTGTTACAGGGGGCGATTCACCCCTCCACTTT CASSVTGGDSPLHF
TRBJ1-3 NA NA TRBV6-1 TGTGCCAGCAGTCTAGGGGGTTTCTCTGGAAACACCATATATTTT CASSLGGFSGNTIYF
TRBJ2-2 NA NA TRBV2 TGTGCCAGCAATCAACAGGGTTCGAACACCGGGGAGCTGTTTTTT CASNQQGSNTGELFF
TRBJ1-2 NA TRBD1 TRBV7-8 TGTGCCAGCAGCCGGGGACAGGGGAATGGCTACACCTTC CASSRGQGNGYTF
TRBJ2-7 few TRBD2 TRBV19 TGTGCCAGTAGTGCCGACGGGGGGGCGGTTACCTACGAGCAGTACTTC CASSADGGAVTYEQYF
TRBJ2-7 NA TRBD1 TRBV7-9 TGTGCCAGCAGCTTAATTGTGGGGACAGGGGTTTTCGAGCAGTACTTC CASSLIVGTGVFEQYF
TRBJ2-3 NA NA TRBV5-4 TGTGCCAGCAGCTTGGCCGGGATTACCACAGATACGCAGTATTTT CASSLAGITTDTQYF
TRBJ1-5 NA NA TRBV18 TGTGCCAGCTCACCAGGGGCGTTCAATCAGCCCCAGCATTTT CASSPGAFNQPQHF
TRBJ1-2 NA NA TRBV29-1 TGCAGCGTTGATTCCCCCCGGGGGGCCGGTCATGGCTACACCTTC CSVDSPRGAGHGYTF
TRBJ1-2 once TRBD1 TRBV18 TGTGCCAGCTCTACTCTCGGGACAGGGTCGGGCTACACCTTC CASSTLGTGSGYTF
TRBJ1-6 NA NA TRBV5-5 TGTGCCAGCAGCCCCGGTATTAATTCACCCCTCCACTTT CASSPGINSPLHF
TRBJ1-2 NA TRBD1 TRBV28 TGTGCCAGCAGTTCAACAGGGGAGAACTATGGCTACACCTTC CASSSTGENYGYTF
TRBJ2-4 once TRBD1 TRBV28 TGTGCCAGCAGTCCCGGGACAGTAGCCAAAAACATTCAGTACTTC CASSPGTVAKNIQYF
TRBJ2-1 NA TRBD2 TRBV6-4 TGTGCCAGCAGCCCAACTAGGGTCGCGGGAGGGCCGGGTGAGCAGTTCTTC CASSPTRVAGGPGEQFF
TRBJ1-2 few TRBD1 TRBV4-2 TGTGCCAGCAGCCCACCTGGACAGGGGTCGAGGGGCTACACCTTC CASSPPGQGSRGYTF
TRBJ2-6 NA TRBD1 TRBV9 TGTGCCAGCAGCGGAAAAGGACAGGGGGAAGCCGGGGCCAACGTCCTGACTTTC CASSGKGQGEAGANVLTF
TRBJ2-1 NA NA TRBV4-3 TGCGCCAGCAGCCAAGATATGGGGGCCGTATACAATGAGCAGTTCTTC CASSQDMGAVYNEQFF
TRBJ2-1 NA TRBD1 TRBV18 TGTGCCAGCTCGCCACCGCCAGGGGGTTCCTACAATGAGCAGTTCTTC CASSPPPGGSYNEQFF
TRBJ1-1 NA TRBD1 TRBV6-4 TGTGCCACCAGACAGGGGGCCGCGAACACTGAAGCTTTCTTT CATRQGAANTEAFF